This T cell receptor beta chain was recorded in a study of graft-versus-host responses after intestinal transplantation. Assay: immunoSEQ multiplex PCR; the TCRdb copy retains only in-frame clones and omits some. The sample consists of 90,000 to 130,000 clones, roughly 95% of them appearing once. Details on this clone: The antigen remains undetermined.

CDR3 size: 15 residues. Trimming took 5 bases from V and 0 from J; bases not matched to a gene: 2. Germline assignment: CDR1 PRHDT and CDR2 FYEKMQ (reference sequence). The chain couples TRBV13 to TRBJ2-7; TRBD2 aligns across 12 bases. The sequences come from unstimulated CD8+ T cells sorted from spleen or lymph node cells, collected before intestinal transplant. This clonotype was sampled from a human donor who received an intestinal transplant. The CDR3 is CASSPSGRASYEQYF. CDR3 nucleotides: TGTGCCAGCAGCCCTAGCGGGAGGGCCTCCTACGAGCAGTACTTC.